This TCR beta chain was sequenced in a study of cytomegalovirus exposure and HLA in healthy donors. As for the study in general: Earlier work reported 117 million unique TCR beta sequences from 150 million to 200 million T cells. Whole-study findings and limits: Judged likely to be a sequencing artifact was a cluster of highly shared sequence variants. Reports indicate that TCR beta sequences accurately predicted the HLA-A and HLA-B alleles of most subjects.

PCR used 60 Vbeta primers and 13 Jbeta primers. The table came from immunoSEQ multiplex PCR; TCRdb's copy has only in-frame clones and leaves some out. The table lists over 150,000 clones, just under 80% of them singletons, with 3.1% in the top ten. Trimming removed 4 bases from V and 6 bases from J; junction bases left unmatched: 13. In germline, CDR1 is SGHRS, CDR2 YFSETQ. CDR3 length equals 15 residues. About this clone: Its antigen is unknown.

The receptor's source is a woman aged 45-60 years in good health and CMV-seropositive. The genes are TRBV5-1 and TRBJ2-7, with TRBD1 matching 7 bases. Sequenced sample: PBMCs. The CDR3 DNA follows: TGCGCCAGCAGCCCCCTGACAGGGAGAGGAGTCGAGCAGTACTTC. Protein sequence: CASSPLTGRGVEQYF.